The clone carrying this T cell receptor (beta chain) has at least ten counts. TCRdb independently ran MiXCR on the 5' RACE reads; one entry per CDR3 protein. This table has approximately 340,000 distinct CDR3 sequences, around 15% appearing once. This sample was included in a study of T-cell memory formation after mild COVID-19. The germline gives CDR1 SGHKS, CDR2 YYEKEE (reference sequence). The V gene lost 6 bases and the J gene lost 6 bases, with 15 bases spanning the gap. CDR3 length: 13 amino acids. The sequenced material came from PBMCs or a T cell subset sorted from them (not recorded which). This receptor was obtained from a young man who had mild COVID-19 (a few samples of this study predate the infection). Cell type and time point are not known. The chain recombines TRBV5-5 with TRBJ2-5; no reliable D call. The CDR3 nucleotides are TGTGCCAGCACACTGGGTCCCAGTCAGACCCAGTACTTC. It is translated as CASTLGPSQTQYF.